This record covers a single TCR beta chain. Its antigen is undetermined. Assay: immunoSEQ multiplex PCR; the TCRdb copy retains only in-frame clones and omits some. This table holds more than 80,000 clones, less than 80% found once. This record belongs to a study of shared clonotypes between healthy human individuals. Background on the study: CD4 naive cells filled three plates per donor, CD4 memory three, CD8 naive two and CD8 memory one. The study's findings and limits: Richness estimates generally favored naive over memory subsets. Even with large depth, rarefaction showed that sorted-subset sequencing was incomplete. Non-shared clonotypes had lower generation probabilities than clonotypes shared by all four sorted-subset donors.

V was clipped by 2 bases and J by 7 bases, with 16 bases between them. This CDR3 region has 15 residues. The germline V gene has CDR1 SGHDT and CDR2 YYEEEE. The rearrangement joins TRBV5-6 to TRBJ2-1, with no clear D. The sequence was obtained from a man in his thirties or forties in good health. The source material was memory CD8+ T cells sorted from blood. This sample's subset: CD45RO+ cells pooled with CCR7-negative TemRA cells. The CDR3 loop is CASSLDFLLGNEQFF. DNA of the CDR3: TGTGCCAGCAGCTTAGACTTCCTCCTCGGGAATGAGCAGTTCTTC.